This T cell receptor (beta chain) was retrieved from a study of shared clonotypes between healthy human individuals. CD45RO-negative, CCR7-selected cells formed the naive CD8 fraction, which excluded terminally differentiated effector memory CD45RA+ cells. This clone was seen more than once but under ten times. The method was immunoSEQ multiplex PCR; TCRdb's version includes in-frame clones alone and lacks a portion of them. The table lists some 2 million clones, about 95% of them singletons. The receptor's source is a young man in good health. Sequenced sample: naive CD8+ T cells sorted from blood.

The CDR3 loop is CASSRDRVDSPLHF. The DNA of the CDR3 is TGTGCCAGTAGTAGGGACAGGGTCGATTCACCCCTCCACTTT. The chain has TRBV19 and TRBJ1-6; TRBD1 agrees at 9 bases. V was clipped by 4 bases and J by 8 bases; unmatched bases: 3. The V gene's germline CDR1 is LNHDA and CDR2 SQIVND (reference sequence). The CDR3 sequence is 14 residues long.